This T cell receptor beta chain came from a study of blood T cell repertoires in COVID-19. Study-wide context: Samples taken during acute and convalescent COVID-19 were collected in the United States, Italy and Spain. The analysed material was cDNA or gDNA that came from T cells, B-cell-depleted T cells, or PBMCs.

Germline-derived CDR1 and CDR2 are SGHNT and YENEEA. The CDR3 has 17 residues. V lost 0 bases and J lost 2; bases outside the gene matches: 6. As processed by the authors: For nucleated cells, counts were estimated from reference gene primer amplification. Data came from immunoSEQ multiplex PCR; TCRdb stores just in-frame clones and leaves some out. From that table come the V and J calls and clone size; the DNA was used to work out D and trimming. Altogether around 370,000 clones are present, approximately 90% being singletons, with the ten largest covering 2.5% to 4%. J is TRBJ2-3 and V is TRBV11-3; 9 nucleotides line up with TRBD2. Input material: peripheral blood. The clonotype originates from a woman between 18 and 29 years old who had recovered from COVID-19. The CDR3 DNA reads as TGTGCCAGCAGCTTAGATCGACTAGCGGCTACCACAGATACGCAGTATTTT. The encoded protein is CASSLDRLAATTDTQYF.